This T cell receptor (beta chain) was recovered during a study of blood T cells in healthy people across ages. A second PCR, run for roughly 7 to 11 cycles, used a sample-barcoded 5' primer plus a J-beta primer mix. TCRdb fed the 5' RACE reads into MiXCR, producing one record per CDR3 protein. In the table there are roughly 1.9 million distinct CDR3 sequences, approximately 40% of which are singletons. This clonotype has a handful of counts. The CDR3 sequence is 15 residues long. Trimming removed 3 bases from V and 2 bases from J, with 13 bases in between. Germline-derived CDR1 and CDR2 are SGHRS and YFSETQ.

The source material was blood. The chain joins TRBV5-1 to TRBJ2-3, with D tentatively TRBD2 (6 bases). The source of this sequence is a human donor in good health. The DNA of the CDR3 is TGCGCCAGCAGCTCTGGACTACCCCACACAGATACGCAGTATTTT. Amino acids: CASSSGLPHTDTQYF. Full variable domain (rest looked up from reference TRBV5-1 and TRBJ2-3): KAGVTQTPRYLIKTRGQQVTLSCSPISGHRSVSWYQQTPGQGLQFLFEYFSETQRNKGNFPGRFSGRQFSNSRSEMNVSTLELGDSALYLCASSSGLPHTDTQYFGPGTRLTVL.